The entry below describes one T cell receptor beta chain. This specimen belongs to a study of blood T cell repertoires in COVID-19. In the study overall: Both acute and convalescent COVID-19 samples were obtained from the United States, Italy and Spain. The cDNA or gDNA used as material had been derived from T cells, B-cell-depleted T cells, or PBMCs.

In the authors' workflow: By means of reference gene primer amplification, nucleated cell counts were estimated. Profiling relied on immunoSEQ multiplex PCR, and the TCRdb table lists in-frame clones only, not all of them. V and J calls and clone size follow that table, whereas D and trimming were derived from the DNA. This sample yields approximately 170,000 clones, of which around 81% are seen a single time; roughly 2.6% belongs to the top ten. This CDR3 region has 12 residues. V dropped 7 bases and J dropped 1 base, with 11 bases sitting between them. Germline-derived CDR1 and CDR2 are GTSNPN and SVGIG (reference sequence).

Material for sequencing was peripheral blood. The V gene is TRBV30, the J gene TRBJ2-7; possible D gene TRBD2, 5 bases. This TCR was recovered from a human donor with acute or convalescent COVID-19. The donor label of this sample is uncertain. CDR3 DNA sequence: TGTGCCTTTCAGAGGGAATCCTACGAGCAGTACTTC. Protein sequence: CAFQRESYEQYF.